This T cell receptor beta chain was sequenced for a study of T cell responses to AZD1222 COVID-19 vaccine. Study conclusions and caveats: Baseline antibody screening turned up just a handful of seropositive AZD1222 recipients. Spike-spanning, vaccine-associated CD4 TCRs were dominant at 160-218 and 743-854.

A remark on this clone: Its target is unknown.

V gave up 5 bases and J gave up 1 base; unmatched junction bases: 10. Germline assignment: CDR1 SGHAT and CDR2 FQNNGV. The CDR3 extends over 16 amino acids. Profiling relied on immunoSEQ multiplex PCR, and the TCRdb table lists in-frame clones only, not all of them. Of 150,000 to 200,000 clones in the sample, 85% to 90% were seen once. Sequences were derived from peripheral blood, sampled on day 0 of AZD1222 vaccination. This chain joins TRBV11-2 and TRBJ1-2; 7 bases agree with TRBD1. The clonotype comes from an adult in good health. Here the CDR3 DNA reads TGTGCCAGCAGCCGAACAAAGGGGGCTGTTAACTATGGCTACACCTTC. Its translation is CASSRTKGAVNYGYTF.